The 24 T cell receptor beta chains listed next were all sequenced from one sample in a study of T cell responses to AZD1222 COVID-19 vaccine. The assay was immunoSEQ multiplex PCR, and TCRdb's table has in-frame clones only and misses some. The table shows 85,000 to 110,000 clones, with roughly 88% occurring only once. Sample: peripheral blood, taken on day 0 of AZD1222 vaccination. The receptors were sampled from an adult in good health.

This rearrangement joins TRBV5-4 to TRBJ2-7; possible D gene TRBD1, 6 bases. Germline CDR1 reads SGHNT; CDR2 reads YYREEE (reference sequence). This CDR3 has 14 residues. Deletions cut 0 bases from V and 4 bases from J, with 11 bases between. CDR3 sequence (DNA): TGTGCCAGCAGCTTGGAAGGGGGTCCGTACGAGCAGTACTTC. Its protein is CASSLEGGPYEQYF.

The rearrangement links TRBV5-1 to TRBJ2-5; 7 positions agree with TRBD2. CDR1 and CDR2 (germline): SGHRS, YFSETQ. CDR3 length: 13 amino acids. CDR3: CGTRRGGEETQYF. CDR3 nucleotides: TGCGGGACAAGACGGGGAGGGGAAGAGACCCAGTACTTC. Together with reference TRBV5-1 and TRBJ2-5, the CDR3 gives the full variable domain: KAGVTQTPRYLIKTRGQQVTLSCSPISGHRSVSWYQQTPGQGLQFLFEYFSETQRNKGNFPGRFSGRQFSNSRSEMNVSTLELGDSALYLCGTRRGGEETQYFGPGTRLLVL.

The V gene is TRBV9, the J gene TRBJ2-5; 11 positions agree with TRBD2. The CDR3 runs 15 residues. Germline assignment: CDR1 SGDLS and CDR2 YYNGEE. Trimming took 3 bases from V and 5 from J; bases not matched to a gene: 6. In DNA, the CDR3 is TGTGCCAGCAGCGCCATAGCGGGGGGGCTTGAGACCCAGTACTTC. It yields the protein CASSAIAGGLETQYF.

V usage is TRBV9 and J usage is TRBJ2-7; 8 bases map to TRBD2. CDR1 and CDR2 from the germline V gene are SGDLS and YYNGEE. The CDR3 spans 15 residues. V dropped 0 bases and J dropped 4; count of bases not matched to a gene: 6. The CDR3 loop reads CASSVGGTSPYEQYF. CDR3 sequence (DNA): TGTGCCAGCAGCGTAGGAGGGACTAGTCCGTACGAGCAGTACTTC.

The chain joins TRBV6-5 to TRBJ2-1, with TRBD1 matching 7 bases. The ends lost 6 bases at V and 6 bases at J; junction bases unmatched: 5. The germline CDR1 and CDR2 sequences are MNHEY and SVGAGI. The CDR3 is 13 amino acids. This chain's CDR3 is CASRLGQFNEQFF. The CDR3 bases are TGTGCCAGCAGGCTGGGACAGTTCAATGAGCAGTTCTTC.

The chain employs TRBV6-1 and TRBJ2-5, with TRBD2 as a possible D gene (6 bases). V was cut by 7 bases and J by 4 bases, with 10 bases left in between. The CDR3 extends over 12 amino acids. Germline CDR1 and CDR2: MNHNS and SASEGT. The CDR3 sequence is CASMAGPETQYF. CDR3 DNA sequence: TGTGCCAGCATGGCGGGGCCAGAGACCCAGTACTTC.

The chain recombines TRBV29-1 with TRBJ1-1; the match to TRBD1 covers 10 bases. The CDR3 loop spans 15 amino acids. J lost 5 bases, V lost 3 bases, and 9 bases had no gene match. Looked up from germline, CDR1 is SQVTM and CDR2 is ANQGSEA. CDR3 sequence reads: CSVDKPGQGRTEAFF. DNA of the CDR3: TGCAGCGTTGATAAACCGGGACAGGGGAGGACTGAAGCTTTCTTT. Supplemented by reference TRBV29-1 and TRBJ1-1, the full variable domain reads SAVISQKPSRDICQRGTSLTIQCQVDSQVTMMFWYRQQPGQSLTLIATANQGSEATYESGFVIDKFPISRPNLTFSTLTVSNMSPEDSSIYLCSVDKPGQGRTEAFFGQGTRLTVV.

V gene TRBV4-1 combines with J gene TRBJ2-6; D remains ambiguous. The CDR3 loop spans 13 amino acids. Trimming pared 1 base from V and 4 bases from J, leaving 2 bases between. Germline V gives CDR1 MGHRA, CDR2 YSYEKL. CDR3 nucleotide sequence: TGCGCCAGCAGCCAAGTCGGGGCCAACGTCCTGACTTTC. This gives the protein CASSQVGANVLTF.

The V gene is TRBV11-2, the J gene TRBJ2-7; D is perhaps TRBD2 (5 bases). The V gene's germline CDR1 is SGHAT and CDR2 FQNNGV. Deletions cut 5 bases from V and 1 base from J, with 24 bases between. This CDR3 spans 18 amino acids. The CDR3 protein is CASSPRGTRKPFSYEQYF. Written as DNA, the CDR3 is TGTGCCAGCAGCCCCCGGGGTACCAGGAAACCGTTTTCCTACGAGCAGTACTTC.

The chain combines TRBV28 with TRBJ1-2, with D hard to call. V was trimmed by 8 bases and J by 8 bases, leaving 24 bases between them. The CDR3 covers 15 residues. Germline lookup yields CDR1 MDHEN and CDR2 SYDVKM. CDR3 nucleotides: TGTGCCAGCTACCAGTTTGCCACCGGGGTCCAAGGCTACACCTTC. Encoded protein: CASYQFATGVQGYTF.

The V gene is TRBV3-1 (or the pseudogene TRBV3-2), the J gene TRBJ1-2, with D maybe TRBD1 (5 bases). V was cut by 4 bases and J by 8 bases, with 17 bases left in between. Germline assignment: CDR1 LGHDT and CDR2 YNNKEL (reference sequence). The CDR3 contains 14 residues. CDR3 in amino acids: CASSLPGGMGGYTF. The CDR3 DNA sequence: TGTGCCAGCAGCCTCCCCGGGGGTATGGGAGGCTACACCTTC.

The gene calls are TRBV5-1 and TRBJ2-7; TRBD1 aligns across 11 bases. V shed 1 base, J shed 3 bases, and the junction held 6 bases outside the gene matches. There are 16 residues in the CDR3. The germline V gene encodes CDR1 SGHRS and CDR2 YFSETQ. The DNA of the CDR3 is TGCGCCAGCAGCTTGCAAACCGGGACAGGGGGCTACGAGCAGTACTTC. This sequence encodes CASSLQTGTGGYEQYF.

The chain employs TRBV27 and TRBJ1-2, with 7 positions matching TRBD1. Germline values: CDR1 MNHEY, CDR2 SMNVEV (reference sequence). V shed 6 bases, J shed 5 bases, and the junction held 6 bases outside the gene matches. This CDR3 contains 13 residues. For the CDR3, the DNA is TGTGCCAGCAGCCGCGGGACAGCTTATGGCTACACCTTC. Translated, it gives CASSRGTAYGYTF.

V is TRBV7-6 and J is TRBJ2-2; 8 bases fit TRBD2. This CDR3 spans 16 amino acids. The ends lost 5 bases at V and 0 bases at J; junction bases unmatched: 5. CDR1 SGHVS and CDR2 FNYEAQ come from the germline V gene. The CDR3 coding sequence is TGTGCCAGCAGCCCAATAGCGGGGACGAACACCGGGGAGCTGTTTTTT. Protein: CASSPIAGTNTGELFF.

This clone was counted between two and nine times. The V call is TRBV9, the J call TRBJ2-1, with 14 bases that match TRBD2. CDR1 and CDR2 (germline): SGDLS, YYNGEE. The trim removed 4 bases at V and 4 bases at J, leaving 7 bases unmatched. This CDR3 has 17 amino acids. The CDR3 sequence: CASSSPTSGGAYNEQFF. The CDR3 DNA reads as TGTGCCAGCAGCTCCCCGACTAGCGGGGGGGCGTACAATGAGCAGTTCTTC.

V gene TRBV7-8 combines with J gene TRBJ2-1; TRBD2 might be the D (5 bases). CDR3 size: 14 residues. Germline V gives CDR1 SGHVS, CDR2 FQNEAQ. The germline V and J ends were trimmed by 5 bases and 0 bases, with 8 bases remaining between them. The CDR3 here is CASSLLASYNEQFF. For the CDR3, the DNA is TGTGCCAGCAGCCTTCTAGCCTCCTACAATGAGCAGTTCTTC. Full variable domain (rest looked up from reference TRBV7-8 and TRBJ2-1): GAGVSQSPRYKVAKRGQDVALRCDPISGHVSLFWYQQALGQGPEFLTYFQNEAQLDKSGLPSDRFFAERPEGSVSTLKIQRTQQEDSAVYLCASSLLASYNEQFFGPGTRLTVL.

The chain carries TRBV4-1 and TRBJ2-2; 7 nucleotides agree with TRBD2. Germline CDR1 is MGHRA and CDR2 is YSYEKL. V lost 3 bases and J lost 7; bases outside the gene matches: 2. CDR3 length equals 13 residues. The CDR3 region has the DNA TGCGCCAGCAGCCAGGGGGGGTTCGGGGAGCTGTTTTTT. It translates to CASSQGGFGELFF.

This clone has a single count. The CDR3 sequence is CASSLDGAFYGYTF. The CDR3 bases are TGTGCCAGCAGCTTAGATGGGGCGTTCTATGGCTACACCTTC. The chain is built from TRBV7-2 and TRBJ1-2; the D gene is possibly TRBD1 (5 bases). Germline CDR1 SGHTA, CDR2 FQGNSA. Trimming removed 1 base from V and 4 bases from J, with 10 bases in between. The CDR3 runs to 14 residues.

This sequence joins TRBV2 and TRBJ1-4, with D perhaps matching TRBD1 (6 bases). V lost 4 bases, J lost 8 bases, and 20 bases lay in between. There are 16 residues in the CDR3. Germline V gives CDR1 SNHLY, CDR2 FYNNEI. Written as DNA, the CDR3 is TGTGCCAGCAGTGTCACCGTGAGGGGGGCAAGGGAAAAACTGTTTTTT. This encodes CASSVTVRGAREKLFF.

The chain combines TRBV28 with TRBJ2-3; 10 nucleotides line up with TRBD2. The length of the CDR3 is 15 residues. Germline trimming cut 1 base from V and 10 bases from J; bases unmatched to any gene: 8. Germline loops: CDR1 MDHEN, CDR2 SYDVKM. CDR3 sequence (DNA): TGTGCCAGCAGTTTATTGACCTCCGGGACTAGCGCGCAGTATTTT. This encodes CASSLLTSGTSAQYF.

This CDR3 reads CASSLEWSENSPLHF. The CDR3 coding sequence is TGTGCCAGCAGCTTAGAGTGGTCCGAGAATTCACCCCTCCACTTT. The chain couples TRBV7-9 to TRBJ1-6; D gene unclear. CDR1 and CDR2 (germline): SEHNR, FQNEAQ (reference sequence). The CDR3 consists of 15 residues. V gave up 1 base and J gave up 7 bases, with 11 bases separating them.

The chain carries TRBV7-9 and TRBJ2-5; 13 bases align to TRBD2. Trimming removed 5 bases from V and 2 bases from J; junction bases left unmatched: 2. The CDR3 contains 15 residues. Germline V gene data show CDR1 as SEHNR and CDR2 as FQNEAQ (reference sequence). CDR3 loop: CASSTGLAGQETQYF. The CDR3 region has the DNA TGTGCCAGCAGCACGGGACTAGCGGGGCAAGAGACCCAGTACTTC.

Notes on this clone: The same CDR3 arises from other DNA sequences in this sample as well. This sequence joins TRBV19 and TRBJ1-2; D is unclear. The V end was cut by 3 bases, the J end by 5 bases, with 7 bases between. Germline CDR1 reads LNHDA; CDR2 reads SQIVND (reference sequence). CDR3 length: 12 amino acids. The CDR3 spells CASSIRTYGYTF. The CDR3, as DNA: TGTGCCAGTAGTATTCGAACGTATGGCTACACCTTC.

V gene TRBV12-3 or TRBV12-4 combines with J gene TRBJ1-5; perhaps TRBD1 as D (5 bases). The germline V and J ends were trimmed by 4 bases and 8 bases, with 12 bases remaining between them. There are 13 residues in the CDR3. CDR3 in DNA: TGTGCCAGCAGTTACGACAGCGGGGAGCCCCAGCATTTT. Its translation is CASSYDSGEPQHF.